This T cell receptor (beta chain) was sequenced for a study of cytomegalovirus exposure and HLA in healthy donors. CDR1 is SGHDT and CDR2 is YYEEEE in the germline V gene. Trimming cost V 1 base and J 10 bases, with 12 bases left between them. The CDR3 covers 13 residues. On this clone: Its antigen is unknown.

Study results and caveats: The study put roughly 160 TCR beta chains on its list as cytomegalovirus-associated. An analysis was carried out at a later point. It showed that HLA-associated TCR beta chains were more clonally expanded than equally common non-associated chains. In the analysis, some V segments, TRBV6-2 and TRBV6-3 included, were excluded as indistinguishable.

It was with 60 Vbeta and 13 Jbeta primers that the PCR ran. Libraries were prepared by immunoSEQ multiplex PCR; TCRdb keeps only in-frame clonotypes and omits some of them. This table has about 95,000 clones, approximately 77% appearing once. This receptor was obtained from a woman aged 40-49 years in good health and CMV-seronegative. The chain links TRBV5-6 to TRBJ2-1, with D uncertain. Sequencing used PBMCs. This CDR3 is CASSLTRGLEQFF. DNA for the CDR3: TGTGCCAGCAGCTTGACAAGAGGTCTGGAGCAGTTCTTC.